The clone carrying this T cell receptor (beta chain) was seen once. The record originates from a study of identical twins. CDR3 length: 18 residues. Per the germline V gene, CDR1 is LGHNA and CDR2 is YNFKEQ. V was pared by 4 bases and J by 3 bases, with 18 bases of the junction left unmatched. Via MiXCR, TCRdb re-called the 5' RACE reads, giving one row per CDR3 protein. In the table there are 500,000 to 550,000 distinct CDR3 sequences, around 20% of which are singletons. The sample also formed part of further work on T cells expressing NK-cell markers. That source adds: Several experiments employed an anti-gamma-delta TCR antibody to confine sorting to alpha-beta TCR T cells. Whether expanded NKG2C+ T cell clones recognized HCMV stayed uncertain.

Sequenced: CD4+ T cells sorted from blood. V usage is TRBV4-2 and J usage is TRBJ2-7, with 7 bases identical to TRBD2. This TCR was sampled from a young woman in good health. CDR3 nucleotide sequence: TGTGCCAGCAGCCGAGAATGGGGGGGGAGACCAACATACTACGAGCAGTACTTC. Residues: CASSREWGGRPTYYEQYF.